The sequence of this T cell receptor beta chain was determined in a study of blood T cell repertoires in COVID-19. Trimming at V came to 5 bases and at J to 6 bases, leaving 7 bases not matched to a gene. Germline V gene sequence: CDR1 SEHNR, CDR2 FQNEAQ (reference sequence). The CDR3 has 15 amino acids. Some clones are missing from TCRdb's copy, which holds only in-frame ones; the method was immunoSEQ multiplex PCR. The sample shows 300,000 to 400,000 clones, about 86% of them seen only once. J is TRBJ1-5 and V is TRBV7-9, with 10 bases matching TRBD1. Sample: PBMCs or T cells enriched from blood (not recorded which). The sequence derives from a woman aged 40 to 50 with acute COVID-19. For the CDR3, the DNA is TGTGCCAGCAGCATTGGGACAGGGGATGTTCAGCCCCAGCATTTT. It codes for CASSIGTGDVQPQHF.